This T cell receptor beta chain was recorded in a study of beta chain features in type 1 diabetes. Study-wide results and limits: There was a moderate but significant shortening of TCRB CDR3s in all four CD4+ subsets of Type 1 diabetes patients. Researchers caution that PCR might favor shorter templates, equally among patients and controls.

This clone was counted only a few times. What it recognizes is unknown. There are 10 residues in the CDR3. Trimming pared 7 bases from V and 8 bases from J, leaving 8 bases between. The germline V gene encodes CDR1 SQVTM and CDR2 ANQGSEA. Sequenced material consisted of expressed TCRB transcripts (all of the isolated RNA was reverse transcribed). The protocol was immunoSEQ multiplex PCR, while the TCRdb copy is restricted to in-frame clones and leaves out a portion. The sample gives under 400,000 clones, roughly 12% of which show up once; around 0.0099% is in the top ten. The sequenced sample consisted of naive CD4+ T cells from blood. V is TRBV29-1 and J is TRBJ1-4; D not certain. The clonotype comes from a woman between 18 and 29 years old with type 1 diabetes. The CDR3 loop reads CSAKWEKLFF. DNA for the CDR3: TGCAGCGCTAAATGGGAAAAACTGTTTTTT. Complete variable domain (other parts from reference TRBV29-1 and TRBJ1-4): SAVISQKPSRDICQRGTSLTIQCQVDSQVTMMFWYRQQPGQSLTLIATANQGSEATYESGFVIDKFPISRPNLTFSTLTVSNMSPEDSSIYLCSAKWEKLFFGSGTQLSVL.